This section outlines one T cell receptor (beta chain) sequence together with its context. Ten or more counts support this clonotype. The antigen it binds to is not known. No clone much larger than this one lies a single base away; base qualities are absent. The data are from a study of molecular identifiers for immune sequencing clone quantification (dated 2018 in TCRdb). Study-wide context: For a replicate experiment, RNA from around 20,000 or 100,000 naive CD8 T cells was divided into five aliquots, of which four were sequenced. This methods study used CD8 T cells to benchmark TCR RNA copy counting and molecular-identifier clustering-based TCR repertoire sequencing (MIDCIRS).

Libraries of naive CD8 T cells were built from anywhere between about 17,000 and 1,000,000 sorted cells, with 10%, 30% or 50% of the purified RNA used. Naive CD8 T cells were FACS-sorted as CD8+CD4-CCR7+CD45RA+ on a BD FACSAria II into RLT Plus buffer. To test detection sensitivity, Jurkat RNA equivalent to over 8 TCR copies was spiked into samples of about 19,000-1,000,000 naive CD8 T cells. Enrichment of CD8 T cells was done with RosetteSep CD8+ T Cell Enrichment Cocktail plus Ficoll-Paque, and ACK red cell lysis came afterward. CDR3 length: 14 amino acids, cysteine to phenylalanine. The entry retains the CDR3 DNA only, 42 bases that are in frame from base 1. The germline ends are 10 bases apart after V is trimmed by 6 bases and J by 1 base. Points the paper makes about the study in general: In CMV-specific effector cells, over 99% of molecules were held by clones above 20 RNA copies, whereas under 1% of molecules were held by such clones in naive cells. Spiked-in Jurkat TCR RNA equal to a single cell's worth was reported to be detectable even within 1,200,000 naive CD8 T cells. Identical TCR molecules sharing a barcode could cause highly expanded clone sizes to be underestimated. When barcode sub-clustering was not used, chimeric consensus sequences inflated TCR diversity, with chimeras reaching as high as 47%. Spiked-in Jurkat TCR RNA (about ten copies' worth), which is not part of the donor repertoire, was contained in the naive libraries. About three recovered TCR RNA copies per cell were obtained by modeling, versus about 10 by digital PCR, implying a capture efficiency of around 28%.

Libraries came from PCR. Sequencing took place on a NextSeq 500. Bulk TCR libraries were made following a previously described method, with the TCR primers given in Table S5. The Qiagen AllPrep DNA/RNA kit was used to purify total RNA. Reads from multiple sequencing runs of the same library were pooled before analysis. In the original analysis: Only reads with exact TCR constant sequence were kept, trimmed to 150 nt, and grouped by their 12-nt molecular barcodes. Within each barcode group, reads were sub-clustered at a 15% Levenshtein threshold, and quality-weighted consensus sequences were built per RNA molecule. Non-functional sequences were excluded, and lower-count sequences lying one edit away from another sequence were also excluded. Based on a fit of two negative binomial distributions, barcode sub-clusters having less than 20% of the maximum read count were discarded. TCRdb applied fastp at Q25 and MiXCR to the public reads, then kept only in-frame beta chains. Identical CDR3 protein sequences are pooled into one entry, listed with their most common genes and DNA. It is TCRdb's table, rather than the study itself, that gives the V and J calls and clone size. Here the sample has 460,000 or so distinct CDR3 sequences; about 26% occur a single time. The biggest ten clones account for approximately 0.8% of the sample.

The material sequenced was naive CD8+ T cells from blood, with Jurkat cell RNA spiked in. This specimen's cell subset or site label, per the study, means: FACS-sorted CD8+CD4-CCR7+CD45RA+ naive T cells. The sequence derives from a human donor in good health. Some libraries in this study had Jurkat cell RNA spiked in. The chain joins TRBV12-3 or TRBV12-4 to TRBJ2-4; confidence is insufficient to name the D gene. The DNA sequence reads TGTGCCAGCAGCCTCCCTGGGGCCAAAAACATTCAGTACTTC. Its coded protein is CASSLPGAKNIQYF.